This TCR beta chain was sequenced for a study of blood T cell repertoires in COVID-19. Study information: From T cells, B-cell-depleted T cells, or PBMCs came the material, which was cDNA or gDNA.

Assay used: immunoSEQ multiplex PCR; TCRdb lists only in-frame clones, some missing. The repertoire has about 150,000 clones, around 90% of them found once; the top ten carry about 4%. This clone has just a few counts. V was clipped by 5 bases and J by 3 bases; unmatched bases: 13. Germline lookup yields CDR1 PRHDT and CDR2 FYEKMQ (reference sequence). CDR3 length: 17 residues. The TCR was taken from a woman in her sixties with active or convalescent COVID-19. J is TRBJ1-2 and V is TRBV13; 9 nucleotides align to TRBD1. The specimen was peripheral blood. In DNA form, the CDR3 reads TGTGCCAGCAGCCCCACCCACCGGGACAGGGTTGACTATGGCTACACCTTC. Its protein product is CASSPTHRDRVDYGYTF.